These 17 T cell receptor beta chains originate from one sample sequenced in a study of human T cells and chemical hapten exposure. TCRdb re-called the RACE reads through MiXCR, storing one row per CDR3 protein. Here the sample spans about 110,000 distinct CDR3 sequences, roughly 10% being singletons. Time point noted: patch test 2, 6 weeks after DPC sensitization. The treatment here: therapeutic diphenylcyclopropenone sensitization with weekly scalp DPC. This sample comprised whole blood, obtained in connection with sensitization to the hapten diphenylcyclopropenone (DPC). Receptors were obtained from a woman between 40 and 55 years old with alopecia areata. Some clones in this sample may be carry-over from other donors' samples.

The sample holds many counts of this clonotype. This sequence joins TRBV11-1 and TRBJ2-3; a possible D gene is TRBD2 (6 bases). Trimming removed 4 bases at V and 4 bases at J, with 15 bases between. There are 15 residues in the CDR3. Germline-derived CDR1 and CDR2 are SGHAT and FQDESV (reference sequence). CDR3 in amino acids: CASSSTSPRADTQYF. Here the CDR3 DNA reads TGTGCCAGCAGCTCGACTAGTCCCCGCGCAGATACGCAGTATTTT.

This clonotype was detected ten times or more. This chain connects TRBV21-1 to TRBJ2-1; TRBD1 was called by the table and not checked on the DNA. TRBV21-1 is marked as a pseudogene. The CDR3 is 15 amino acids. Here the CDR3 reads CASSKRQGANNEQFF. The CDR3 DNA is TGTGCCAGCAGCAAAAGACAGGGGGCGAACAATGAGCAGTTCTTC.

The V gene is TRBV19, the J gene TRBJ2-1; D uncertain. V was cut by 5 bases and J by 8 bases, with 13 bases left in between. Per the germline V gene, CDR1 is LNHDA and CDR2 is SQIVND (reference sequence). The length of the CDR3 is 13 residues. CDR3 sequence reads: CASSETQLDEQFF. CDR3 nucleotide sequence: TGTGCCAGTAGTGAGACCCAGTTGGATGAGCAGTTCTTC.

This clonotype has at least ten counts. This chain connects TRBV29-1 to TRBJ1-1, with 7 bases matching TRBD1. The V and J ends lost 7 bases and 1 base, in that order; junction bases with no gene match: 9. Germline CDR1 reads SQVTM; CDR2 reads ANQGSEA. The CDR3 totals 14 residues. CDR3 loop: CSAESDRTNTEAFF. In DNA, the CDR3 is TGCAGCGCCGAATCGGACAGGACGAACACTGAAGCTTTCTTT.

A few counts support this clonotype. The chain links TRBV4-3 to TRBJ2-2, with unresolved D. Trimming removed 3 bases from V and 4 bases from J, with 9 bases in between. This CDR3 comprises 14 residues. The germline V gene encodes CDR1 LGHNA and CDR2 YSLEER. The CDR3 DNA reads as TGCGCCAGCAGCCACTCCCTGGTCACCGGGGAGCTGTTTTTT. Its protein is CASSHSLVTGELFF.

This sequence joins TRBV12-3 or TRBV12-4 and TRBJ2-2; TRBD1 is a possible D gene (6 bases). V dropped 9 bases and J dropped 7 bases, with 21 bases sitting between them. The CDR3 runs to 15 residues. The CDR3 DNA reads as TGTGCCAGTAGGGTGGGCCAGGGGAAAGTCGGGGAGCTGTTTTTT. This codes for CASRVGQGKVGELFF.

The V call is TRBV12-3 or TRBV12-4, the J call TRBJ1-1; D gene uncertain. The V and J ends lost 3 bases and 5 bases respectively, with 19 bases between them. The CDR3 loop spans 16 amino acids. The CDR3 loop reads CASSLFVEGLGTEAFF. CDR3 DNA: TGTGCCAGCAGTTTGTTCGTGGAAGGGTTGGGAACTGAAGCTTTCTTT.

This chain connects TRBV24-1 to TRBJ2-7; 8 bases match TRBD1. CDR3 size: 15 residues. CDR1 and CDR2 (germline): KGHDR, SFDVKD. V shed 3 bases, J shed 3 bases, and the junction held 6 bases outside the gene matches. CDR3 loop: CATSDQTGGHYEQYF. The CDR3 coding sequence is TGTGCCACCAGTGATCAAACAGGGGGGCACTACGAGCAGTACTTC.

A few counts support this clonotype. This chain uses TRBV28 with TRBJ1-5; no clear D. Germline-derived CDR1 and CDR2 are MDHEN and SYDVKM. Trimming took 6 bases from V and 3 from J, leaving 6 bases between them. This CDR3 is 12 amino acids long. CDR3 amino acids: CASRQPNQPQHF. CDR3 DNA sequence: TGTGCCAGCAGACAGCCCAATCAGCCCCAGCATTTT. Based on the CDR3 plus reference TRBV28 and TRBJ1-5, the full variable domain is DVKVTQSSRYLVKRTGEKVFLECVQDMDHENMFWYRQDPGLGLRLIYFSYDVKMKEKGDIPEGYSVSREKKERFSLILESASTNQTSMYLCASRQPNQPQHFGDGTRLSIL.

V is TRBV30 and J is TRBJ1-1; TRBD1 might be the D (6 bases). Germline V gene sequence: CDR1 GTSNPN, CDR2 SVGIG (reference sequence). CDR3 length: 16 amino acids. V was trimmed by 4 bases and J by 1 base, leaving 19 bases between them. The CDR3 reads CAWTSRAGGRNTEAFF. CDR3 in DNA: TGTGCCTGGACCTCCCGGGCCGGGGGGCGGAACACTGAAGCTTTCTTT.

This clonotype has ten or more counts. The chain employs TRBV20-1 and TRBJ2-1; D is perhaps TRBD2 (6 bases). V was clipped by 6 bases and J by 10 bases, with 13 bases between them. The CDR3 covers 11 residues. Germline V gives CDR1 DFQATT, CDR2 SNEGSKA (reference sequence). CDR3 sequence reads: CSADNSGEQFF. CDR3 coding DNA: TGCAGTGCCGATAACAGCGGGGAGCAGTTCTTC.

Many counts were recorded for this clonotype. One end of the junction does not line up with germline, which may come from a read error. CDR3 loop: CASSPWGSATNKKLFF. CDR3 coding DNA: TGTGCCAGCTCACCTTGGGGGAGCGCAACTAATAAAAAACTGTTTTTT. This chain links TRBV18 with TRBJ1-4, with a weak D call TRBD1 (5 bases). Germline CDR1 KGHSH, CDR2 LQKENI. The CDR3 consists of 16 residues.

This clonotype was seen many times. The chain carries TRBV7-2 and TRBJ2-7; a weak D match, TRBD1 (7 bases). The CDR3 totals 13 residues. Germline V CDR1 and CDR2: SGHTA, FQGNSA. V was clipped by 6 bases and J by 3 bases, with 12 bases between them. This CDR3 reads CASSFRGVYEQYF. CDR3 in DNA: TGTGCCAGCAGTTTCAGGGGGGTCTACGAGCAGTACTTC.

CDR3 in DNA: TGCAGTGCTAGAGAAAGGGGTTCCTACGAGCAGTACTTC. It specifies CSARERGSYEQYF. The V gene is TRBV20-1, the J gene TRBJ2-7; a possible D gene is TRBD1 (5 bases). Germline CDR1 is DFQATT and CDR2 is SNEGSKA (reference sequence). This CDR3 is 13 amino acids long. V was pared by 0 bases and J by 1 base, with 7 bases between.

This chain connects TRBV6-5 to TRBJ2-2; D is possibly TRBD2 (5 bases). V was clipped by 11 bases and J by 1 base, with 14 bases between them. The length of the CDR3 is 14 residues. Germline V CDR1 and CDR2: MNHEY, SVGAGI. The CDR3 bases are TGTGCCGTCGCTTGGACTGGGAACACCGGGGAGCTGTTTTTT. Its translation is CAVAWTGNTGELFF.

The chain uses TRBV7-2 and TRBJ1-5; D gene unclear. Per the germline V gene, CDR1 is SGHTA and CDR2 is FQGNSA. The CDR3 contains 14 residues. V was cut by 4 bases and J by 5 bases, with 12 bases left in between. The CDR3 DNA sequence: TGTGCCAGCAGCTCATTTGGCAGAGATCAGCCCCAGCATTTT. Protein sequence: CASSSFGRDQPQHF.

A few counts support this clonotype. This chain uses TRBV29-1 with TRBJ2-7, with 11 bases that match TRBD1. The CDR3 runs 14 residues. Trimming removed 7 bases from V and 7 bases from J; junction bases left unmatched: 12. The germline CDR1 and CDR2 sequences are SQVTM and ANQGSEA. The CDR3, as DNA: TGCAGCGCACACCCCGGGACAGGGGGTAGAGAGCAGTACTTC. This encodes CSAHPGTGGREQYF.